These T cell receptor beta chains were read from a single sample in a study of T-cell reconstitution after alpha-beta-depleted transplantation in children. MiXCR, run by TCRdb on the PCR reads, gives a single entry per CDR3 protein. This table has around 90,000 distinct CDR3 sequences, roughly a sixth appearing once. This specimen consisted of PBMCs, mostly from graft donor cells, obtained 180 days after TCRalphabeta/CD19-depleted stem cell transplant. The receptors here all came from a male patient between 2 and 15 years old who had a stem cell transplant for acute lymphoblastic leukemia, so the T cells may come from the graft donor. Each CDR3 is given with its conserved first and last residue. Each record gives: D gene, clone size, V gene, J gene, CDR3 DNA, CDR3 protein. The D gene is left open where the match is weak. Only part of the rows carry a size: once, few, many, or a class if the clone is expanded.

>-|few|TRBV27|TRBJ2-1
TGTGCCAGCAGTTCCCCATGGGACGGGCATGAGCAGTTCTTC
CASSSPWDGHEQFF
>TRBD1|-|TRBV20-1|TRBJ1-2
TGCAGTGCTGACTGGGACAGTATTTCTGGCTACACCTTC
CSADWDSISGYTF
>-|-|TRBV7-9|TRBJ1-1
TGTGCCAGCAATACCAGCCGACAGAGTATGAACACTGAAGCTTTCTTT
CASNTSRQSMNTEAFF
>-|-|TRBV7-2|TRBJ1-6
TGTGCCAGCAGCTGGGTTAGACAGCGCTCCTATAATTCACCCCTCCACTTT
CASSWVRQRSYNSPLHF
>-|-|TRBV18|TRBJ1-3
TGTGCCAGCTCACCGGGACCCGGAAACACCATATATTTT
CASSPGPGNTIYF
>-|-|TRBV10-2|TRBJ2-1
TGCGCCAGCAGTGAATTCCTAGCGACTAATGAGCAGTTCTTC
CASSEFLATNEQFF
>-|few|TRBV5-1|TRBJ2-2
TGCGCCAACACCGGGCCATCGAACACCGGGGAGCTGTTTTTT
CANTGPSNTGELFF
>TRBD1|many|TRBV7-9|TRBJ2-3
TGTGCCAGCAGCTTAGCCAGCACAGGGGGAATGGTGTATTTT
CASSLASTGGMVYF
>-|-|TRBV3-1|TRBJ2-6
TGTGCCAGCAGCCAAGACATCTCTGGGGCCAACGTCCTGACTTTC
CASSQDISGANVLTF
>TRBD2|few|TRBV10-3|TRBJ2-3
TGTGCCATCAGACGGACTAGCGGGAGGAGCGGCACAGATACGCAGTATTTT
CAIRRTSGRSGTDTQYF
>-|-|TRBV5-1|TRBJ2-3
TGCGCCAGCAGCTTGGATGGCAGGGATCGCACAGATACGCAGTATTTT
CASSLDGRDRTDTQYF
>-|few|TRBV3-1|TRBJ1-1
TGTGCCAGCAGCCAAGGATCGATGAACACTGAAGCTTTCTTT
CASSQGSMNTEAFF
>-|-|TRBV5-1|TRBJ1-5
TGCGCCAGCAGCTTGCGAGGGGGTCATCAGCCCCAGCATTTT
CASSLRGGHQPQHF
>-|few|TRBV5-5|TRBJ2-7
TGTGCCAGCAGCTACCCAAACCACGAGCAGTACTTC
CASSYPNHEQYF
>TRBD2|-|TRBV2|TRBJ2-1
TGTGCCAGCAGTGGAGGACTAGCGGGGGCTCGGGATGAGCAGTTCTTC
CASSGGLAGARDEQFF
>-|-|TRBV12-3/TRBV12-4|TRBJ2-7
TGTGCCAGCAGTGCTACACAGGGTCCTCTCGAGCAGTACTTC
CASSATQGPLEQYF
>-|-|TRBV10-3|TRBJ2-7
TGTGCCATCAGTGAGCCACCCTCCGGAGGCGAGCAGTACTTC
CAISEPPSGGEQYF
>-|few|TRBV14|TRBJ1-6
TGTGCCAGCAGCCAGACAGGTTATAATTCACCCCTCCACTTT
CASSQTGYNSPLHF
>-|few|TRBV7-8|TRBJ2-1
TGTGCCAGCAGCTCCGGGACATCGAAGAGCTCCTACAATGAGCAGTTCTTC
CASSSGTSKSSYNEQFF
>-|-|TRBV7-2|TRBJ2-6
TGTGCCAGCAGCTTATCGGTCCTGTTGGGGGCTGGGGCCAACGTCCTGACTTTC
CASSLSVLLGAGANVLTF
>-|few|TRBV11-2|TRBJ2-5
TGTGCCAGCAGCCCCTACGCTGGGAACCTTCAAGAGACCCAGTACTTC
CASSPYAGNLQETQYF
>-|-|TRBV7-8|TRBJ2-7
TGTGCCAGCAGCTTAGCGCTAATCTCCTACGAGCAGTACTTC
CASSLALISYEQYF
>TRBD1|few|TRBV20-1|TRBJ1-5
TGCAGTGCTAGAATCGCACAGGGGGGCAGAAATCAGCCCCAGCATTTT
CSARIAQGGRNQPQHF
>-|-|TRBV5-1|TRBJ1-1
TGCGCCAGCAGCTTGGGACAGACGCCTGAAGCTTTCTTT
CASSLGQTPEAFF
>-|many|TRBV10-3|TRBJ1-6
TGTGCCATCACGGCGGGGCCTGATAATTCACCCCTCCACTTT
CAITAGPDNSPLHF
>TRBD2|-|TRBV20-1|TRBJ2-7
TGCAGCGGTACCCCGGGGGGGCGCCATCCCTCCTACGAGCAGTACTTC
CSGTPGGRHPSYEQYF
>-|-|TRBV6-2/TRBV6-3|TRBJ1-1
TGTGCCAGCAGTCCCCTAGAGACTGAAGCTTTCTTT
CASSPLETEAFF
>-|few|TRBV5-1|TRBJ2-3
TGCGCCAGCAGGGACGAACAACTAGGGGATACGCAGTATTTT
CASRDEQLGDTQYF
>TRBD2|few|TRBV5-6|TRBJ2-3
TGTGCCAGCAGCTTGGAAGCGGGGGGGCGGGGAGATACGCAGTATTTT
CASSLEAGGRGDTQYF
>TRBD2|few|TRBV20-1|TRBJ2-5
TGCAGCCTAGTCCCCAGCGGGGATATATCAGGAGAGACCCAGTACTTC
CSLVPSGDISGETQYF
>-|-|TRBV6-1|TRBJ2-2
TGTGCCAGCAGGCGGACAGATAACACCGGGGAGCTGTTTTTT
CASRRTDNTGELFF
>TRBD1|-|TRBV7-2|TRBJ1-5
TGTGCCAGCAGCTCAACAGGGGGCCGTCAGCCCCAGCATTTT
CASSSTGGRQPQHF
>TRBD2|-|TRBV2|TRBJ2-2
TGTGCCAGCAGTGAAGCGATGGGGACTAGCGGGGGGGCCCCGGACACCGGGGAGCTGTTTTTT
CASSEAMGTSGGAPDTGELFF
>TRBD1|many|TRBV24-1|TRBJ1-2
TGTGCCACCAGTGACCCCCACGGGACAGAGGATGGCTACACCTTC
CATSDPHGTEDGYTF
>-|few|TRBV27|TRBJ2-6
TGTGCCAGCAGTCTCAGGGCCTCTGGGGCCAACGTCCTGACTTTC
CASSLRASGANVLTF
>TRBD2|few|TRBV6-1|TRBJ2-5
TGTGCCAGCAGTCTCGCGGGGGGCCCCAGGGAGACCCAGTACTTC
CASSLAGGPRETQYF
>-|few|TRBV6-5|TRBJ2-2
TGTGCCAGCAGTTACGGGCCCTGGGAGCTGTTTTTT
CASSYGPWELFF
>TRBD1|many|TRBV12-3/TRBV12-4|TRBJ1-1
TGTGCCAGCAGGACCGGGACAGCGAACACTGAAGCTTTCTTT
CASRTGTANTEAFF
>TRBD1|-|TRBV12-3/TRBV12-4|TRBJ2-7
TGTGCCAGCAGTTCACAGGGACAGGGTTTGCCCTACGAGCAGTACTTC
CASSSQGQGLPYEQYF
>-|-|TRBV4-2|TRBJ2-5
TGTGCCAGCAGCCGTAGATTCCGGGACTCCGGGGGTGAGACCCAGTACTTC
CASSRRFRDSGGETQYF
>-|few|TRBV3-1|TRBJ1-1
TGTGCCAGCAGCCAAGATGAAAGGGGGAAGGAAGCTTTCTTT
CASSQDERGKEAFF
>-|many|TRBV29-1|TRBJ2-7
TGCAGCGTTGAAACAGGGTATCCCGAGCAGTACTTC
CSVETGYPEQYF
>-|-|TRBV20-1|TRBJ2-3
TGCAGTGCTAGAGTAGTGGCTTCCACAGATACGCAGTATTTT
CSARVVASTDTQYF
>TRBD1|many|TRBV7-9|TRBJ2-7
TGTGCCAGCAGCTCACCGGGACAGGGGAAAATTTACGAGCAGTACTTC
CASSSPGQGKIYEQYF
>-|many|TRBV2|TRBJ1-5
TGTGCCAGCACAGGACAGTTCTATAGCAATCAGCCCCAGCATTTT
CASTGQFYSNQPQHF
>-|few|TRBV7-2|TRBJ2-7
TGTGCCAGCAGCAAGACGGTCCAGCCTGATTTC
CASSKTVQPDF
>-|few|TRBV7-8|TRBJ2-2
TGTGCCAGCAGCTTACTCCTAGCGAAACACACCGGGGAGCTGTTTTTT
CASSLLLAKHTGELFF
>-|-|TRBV5-6|TRBJ2-7
TGTGCCAGCAGCTTGATAGGGGCGGATTACGAGCAGTACTTC
CASSLIGADYEQYF
>TRBD1|-|TRBV12-3/TRBV12-4|TRBJ1-2
TGTGCCAGCAGTCCGGATTGGGGGACAGGGGCAGGCTATGGCTACACCTTC
CASSPDWGTGAGYGYTF
>TRBD1|-|TRBV29-1|TRBJ2-7
TGCAGCGTTGGGACAGGGGGCTACGAGCAGTACTTC
CSVGTGGYEQYF
>-|many|TRBV20-1|TRBJ1-1
TGCAGTGCGGCGGCCTCGGTGGTCTTGACGGCTGAAGCTTTCTTT
CSAAASVVLTAEAFF
>-|few|TRBV21-1|TRBJ1-3
TGTGCCAGCAGCAAACCCATTAGACTCCCTGGAAACACCATATATTTT
CASSKPIRLPGNTIYF
>-|-|TRBV24-1|TRBJ2-3
TGTGCCACCAGTGAAGAACAAGATACGCAGTATTTT
CATSEEQDTQYF